The rows below give T cell receptor beta chains drawn from one sample of a study of blood T cell repertoires in COVID-19. Libraries were prepared by immunoSEQ multiplex PCR; TCRdb keeps only in-frame clonotypes and omits some of them. Of about 240,000 clones in the sample, roughly 87% were seen once. The sequencing sample was made of peripheral blood. These receptors all come from a man in his fifties or sixties who had recovered from COVID-19. Both conserved end residues are trimmed from each CDR3. Clone sizes are given selectively: once, few, many, or a class where the clone is expanded.

V	size	J	CDR3
TRBV4-1	.	TRBJ1-4	ASSQGDRGTNEKLF
TRBV4-1	.	TRBJ2-3	ASSLWGSTDTQY
TRBV4-1	.	TRBJ2-3	ASSHRADGADTQY
TRBV9	.	TRBJ2-2	ASSVGRGQDGELF
TRBV7-9	.	TRBJ2-2	ASSSRGDRGSSGELF
TRBV7-6	.	TRBJ1-6	ASSLGSNRDSNSPLH
TRBV18	.	TRBJ1-6	ASSPAGLTNSPLH
TRBV2	.	TRBJ2-2	ASSDRGGTGELF
TRBV2	.	TRBJ1-4	ASSHLGQINEKLF
TRBV24-1	.	TRBJ2-3	ATSDFGGGLLSTDTQY
TRBV2	.	TRBJ2-7	ASSEDGSGAYEQY
TRBV10-2	.	TRBJ1-2	ASTPGQGRIGYT
TRBV12-5	.	TRBJ1-5	ASGIYFPGQINQPQH
TRBV3-1/TRBV3-2	.	TRBJ2-1	ASSQGLAGGNEQF
TRBV18	.	TRBJ1-3	ASSPRTDYSGNTIY
TRBV7-6	.	TRBJ2-2	ASSLVSGGGFHTGELF
TRBV11-2	.	TRBJ1-6	ASSSPRDRGSPLH
TRBV5-1	few	TRBJ1-2	ASSLAMNYGYT
TRBV7-9	.	TRBJ2-3	ASELNLAGDPDTQY